Listed here are 29 T cell receptor beta chains from one sample, sequenced in a study of tumor-infiltrating lymphocytes in primary liver carcinoma. Taking roughly 20-32 mg of unsorted bulk tissue, the authors co-extracted RNA and DNA. From 400 to 500 ng total RNA, TCR beta cDNA was generated with a primer in the constant region. Three nested multiplex PCR rounds of slightly modified ARM-PCR generated TCR beta libraries. Investigators reported that the first two PCR rounds, at roughly 10 cycles each, used TRBV1-TRBV30 forward primers with a C-beta reverse primer. In TCRdb, the multiplex PCR reads were re-called with MiXCR into one record per CDR3 protein. The sample contains some 55,000 distinct CDR3 sequences, 70% to 85% of which appear only once. Sequencing was carried out using liver tumor tissue from sampling region 2. Regarding subset: tumor region T2, inferior pole. Receptors were obtained from a man aged 40-49 years with primary liver carcinoma and hepatitis B virus infection.

This clonotype was seen once. Relative to the germline gene, one junction end is altered; a read error may explain this. The V and J genes are TRBV6-5 and TRBJ1-2, with 7 positions matching TRBD1. Germline V gene data show CDR1 as MNHEY and CDR2 as SVGAGI. The length of the CDR3 is 12 residues. The CDR3 DNA sequence: TGTGCCACTATGACAGGGCCTGATGACTACATCTTC. Protein sequence: CATMTGPDDYIF.

This chain uses TRBV11-2 with TRBJ2-7; D may be TRBD1 or TRBD2 (6 bases each). CDR3 length: 15 amino acids. Germline V gene sequence: CDR1 SGHAT, CDR2 FQNNGV. V lost 5 bases, J lost 4 bases, and 18 bases lay in between. As DNA, the CDR3 is TGTGCCAGCAGCGTAGGCAGGGGACTTACGTACGAGCAGTACTTC. This encodes CASSVGRGLTYEQYF.

This clonotype has ten or more counts. The rearrangement joins TRBV5-1 to TRBJ2-7, with D perhaps assigned TRBD1 or TRBD2 (5 bases each). The length of the CDR3 is 15 residues. In germline, CDR1 is SGHRS, CDR2 YFSETQ. V shed 4 bases and J shed 5 bases, with 19 bases lying between them. CDR3 DNA: TGCGCCAGCAGCCAGGTACCCGCCCGGGGCGACGAGCAGTACTTC. This translates into CASSQVPARGDEQYF.

Note on this clonotype: At one end, the junction sequence differs from germline, possibly due to a read error. The chain uses TRBV11-2 and TRBJ1-4; D is unresolved. Germline assignment: CDR1 SGHAT and CDR2 FQNNGV. The CDR3 runs to 14 residues. CDR3 DNA sequence: TGTGCCAGCAGTTTAGAGTTTGGGAACGAAAAACTGTTTTTT. It encodes CASSLEFGNEKLFF.

About this clonotype itself: The germline gene is not matched at one end of the junction; a read error may be the cause. V and J are TRBV4-1 and TRBJ2-3; the D gene could be TRBD1 or TRBD2 (5 bases each). This CDR3 spans 15 amino acids. Germline V gene lookup returns CDR1 MGHRA and CDR2 YSYEKL. CDR3 residues: CASSQVGTYTDTHYF. CDR3 bases: TGTGCCAGTAGCCAAGTCGGGACCTACACAGATACGCACTATTTT.

Details on this clonotype: Germline and junction disagree at one end, which may indicate a read error. The chain employs TRBV6-1 and TRBJ2-7, with unresolved D. CDR1 is MNHNS, CDR2 SASEGT, per germline. The CDR3 is made up of 12 amino acids. The CDR3 loop is CASSEAPGEQYF. CDR3 sequence (DNA): TGTGCGAGCAGTGAAGCGCCCGGCGAGCAGTACTTC.

The V gene is TRBV20-1, the J gene TRBJ2-1, with TRBD1 matching over 9 bases. Per the germline V gene, CDR1 is DFQATT and CDR2 is SNEGSKA (reference sequence). The CDR3 is made up of 15 amino acids. Trimming removed 3 bases from V and 4 bases from J; junction bases left unmatched: 7. The CDR3: CSARVFGTGYNEQFF. DNA of the CDR3: TGCAGTGCTAGGGTTTTCGGGACAGGGTACAATGAGCAGTTCTTC.

With regard to this clonotype: In this CDR3 the conserved last residue, phenylalanine or tryptophan, is missing, so a read error is likely. The DNA is left out, because the CDR3 cannot be placed on it with certainty; the CDR3 is given as TCRdb lists it. The V call is TRBV12-3 or TRBV12-4, the J call TRBJ1-1; the table's D call TRBD1 went unverified against the DNA. The length of the CDR3 is 15 amino acids, counting both ends. The CDR3 here is CASRKDRRMNTEAFI.

The chain has TRBV11-2 and TRBJ2-3, with D uncertain. CDR3 length: 15 amino acids. Deletions cut 5 bases from V and 14 bases from J, with 26 bases between. The V gene's germline CDR1 is SGHAT and CDR2 FQNNGV. CDR3 sequence (DNA): TGTGCCAGCAGCCCCAAAGAAGTCCCCTGGGATGTGCGGTATTTT. Its protein is CASSPKEVPWDVRYF.

The rearrangement uses TRBV11-2 and TRBJ2-7, with 10 positions matching TRBD1. The J segment lost 2 bases and the V segment lost 5 bases, leaving 3 bases of the junction unmatched. The CDR3 runs 14 residues. Germline CDR1 SGHAT, CDR2 FQNNGV. This CDR3 reads CASSTGTGAYEQYF. CDR3 sequence (DNA): TGTGCCAGCAGCACCGGGACAGGGGCCTACGAGCAGTACTTC.

To note about this clonotype: The CDR3 does not end in the conserved phenylalanine or tryptophan, so this is likely a read error. The DNA is left out, because the CDR3 cannot be placed on it with certainty; the CDR3 is given as TCRdb lists it. V gene TRBV11-2 combines with J gene TRBJ2-2; the D call of TRBD1 is as the table states it, not checked on the DNA. The CDR3 is made up of 16 amino acids, end residues included. CDR1 SGHAT and CDR2 FQNNGV come from the germline V gene. The CDR3 here is CASSPRASVISGEPFI.

CDR3: CASSEATPNSNQPQHF. Written as DNA, the CDR3 is TGTGCCAGCAGTGAAGCTACACCCAATAGTAATCAGCCCCAGCATTTT. V usage is TRBV6-1 and J usage is TRBJ1-5; no firm D call. V was shortened by 0 bases and J by 4 bases, with 13 bases between the two germline ends. Germline V gene data show CDR1 as MNHNS and CDR2 as SASEGT. The CDR3 runs to 16 residues.

Worth noting for this clonotype: A read error may explain this, as a much larger clone is one base away. The CDR3 here is CTSSSSLGTGANYGYTF. DNA of the CDR3: TGTACCAGCAGCTCCTCTCTAGGGACCGGCGCGAACTATGGCTACACCTTC. The chain joins TRBV7-9 to TRBJ1-2; D is possibly TRBD1 (5 bases). Per germline, CDR1 SEHNR and CDR2 FQNEAQ (reference sequence). The CDR3 has 17 amino acids.

Comment on this clonotype: Given the absence of the conserved phenylalanine or tryptophan at the CDR3 end, a read error is likely. The DNA is left out, because the CDR3 cannot be placed on it with certainty; the CDR3 is given as TCRdb lists it. The V call is TRBV6-5, the J call TRBJ2-2; TRBD2, the table's D call, was not compared with the DNA. The CDR3 is 15 amino acids in total, end residues counted. Germline loops: CDR1 MNHEY, CDR2 SVGAGI. The CDR3 is CASSYAVDCTGELFL.

The rearrangement uses TRBV10-1 and TRBJ2-1, with 8 bases matching TRBD1. Per the germline V gene, CDR1 is WNHNN and CDR2 is SYGVQD (reference sequence). The CDR3 spans 15 residues. Trimming cost V 7 bases and J 2 bases; bases outside gene matches: 7. For the CDR3, the DNA is TGCGCCAGCACCGAGGACAGGGTACCCTACAATGAGCAGTTCTTC. Amino acid sequence: CASTEDRVPYNEQFF.

On this clonotype itself: The DNA is omitted, as the CDR3 cannot be located on it reliably, and the CDR3 follows TCRdb's listing. The V and J genes are TRBV11-2 and TRBJ2-2. Germline V gene sequence: CDR1 SGHAT, CDR2 FQNNGV. The CDR3 sequence runs 15 residues, both termini included. The chain's CDR3 is CASSLVGWGTGEQYF.

As concerns this clonotype: This may stem from a read error, because a much larger clone lies one nucleotide away. The chain is built from TRBV30 and TRBJ2-2; D gene ambiguous. The CDR3 has 15 residues. From germline, CDR1 is GTSNPN and CDR2 SVGIG (reference sequence). V was cut by 2 bases and J by 1 base, with 11 bases left in between. This chain's CDR3 is CAWSLGQWNTGELFF. As DNA, the CDR3 is TGTGCCTGGAGTTTGGGCCAGTGGAACACCGGGGAGCTGTTTTTT. Looking up the rest from reference TRBV30 and TRBJ2-2 gives the full variable domain: SQTIHQWPATLVQPVGSPLSLECTVEGTSNPNLYWYRQAAGRGLQLLFYSVGIGQISSEVPQNLSASRPQDRQFILSSKKLLLSDSGFYLCAWSLGQWNTGELFFGEGSRLTVL.

Comments on this clonotype: The CDR3 does not close with the conserved phenylalanine or tryptophan, likely indicating a read error. The CDR3 here is CASSLRAGGMNTEAFY. DNA of the CDR3: TGTGCCAGCAGCCTACGAGCAGGGGGAATGAACACTGAAGCTTTCTAT. The V and J genes are TRBV7-8 and TRBJ1-1; 7 positions agree with TRBD1. Germline CDR1 reads SGHVS; CDR2 reads FQNEAQ. V shed 5 bases and J 0 bases; nucleotides not matched to a gene: 9. This CDR3 is 16 amino acids long.

With regard to this clonotype: The CDR3 end shows no conserved phenylalanine or tryptophan, and so a read error is likely. The chain carries TRBV6-6 and TRBJ1-1, with D unclear. There are 11 residues in the CDR3. CDR1 is MNHNY and CDR2 is SVGAGI in the germline V gene (reference sequence). The CDR3 here is CAGSTMTEAFL. The CDR3 nucleotides are TGTGCCGGCAGCACCATGACTGAAGCTTTCCTT.

This clonotype was seen only once. The conserved phenylalanine or tryptophan is not found at the CDR3 terminus, so this likely reflects a read error. Because the CDR3's place on the DNA is in doubt, the DNA is left out and the CDR3 is given as listed by TCRdb. The rearrangement joins TRBV6-1 to TRBJ1-1; TRBD1 was called by the table and not checked on the DNA. The germline CDR1 and CDR2 sequences are MNHNS and SASEGT. The CDR3 spans 14 residues, counting both ends. The CDR3 sequence is CASSELSRGDEALL.

V gene TRBV6-5 combines with J gene TRBJ2-7, with 8 nucleotides matching TRBD1. CDR1 and CDR2 (germline): MNHEY, SVGAGI. The V and J ends lost 9 bases and 3 bases, in that order; junction bases with no gene match: 10. This CDR3 contains 14 residues. As DNA, the CDR3 is TGTGCCAGTACCCCAGAGACAGGGGTCTACGAGCAGTACTTC. Protein: CASTPETGVYEQYF.

Of note for this clonotype: This CDR3 is missing its conserved last phenylalanine or tryptophan, likely due to a read error. V usage is TRBV11-2 and J usage is TRBJ2-1; unclear D gene. From germline, CDR1 is SGHAT and CDR2 FQNNGV. The CDR3 sequence is 13 residues long. In nucleotides, the CDR3 is TGTGCCTGCAGCTTAAATGATTCCTATGAGCAGTTCATC. As protein: CACSLNDSYEQFI.

A word on this clonotype: The junction does not match germline at one end; this may be a read error. The gene calls are TRBV4-1 and TRBJ2-7; 11 nucleotides line up with TRBD2. The CDR3 extends over 17 amino acids. Per the germline V gene, CDR1 is MGHRA and CDR2 is YSYEKL. CDR3 in amino acids: CASSQLGETSGSYKQYF. DNA of the CDR3: TGTGCCAGCAGCCAACTGGGAGAAACTAGCGGGAGCTACAAGCAGTACTTC.

Comment on this clonotype: Sequence at one end of the junction differs from germline and may be a read error. The rearrangement links TRBV11-2 to TRBJ2-2; tentatively, D is TRBD1 (6 bases). CDR3 length: 19 residues. Germline V gene lookup returns CDR1 SGHAT and CDR2 FQNNGV. The chain's CDR3 is CARSLDRGGVRPKIGELFF. For the CDR3, the DNA is TGTGCCAGGAGCTTAGATCGAGGGGGAGTGCGCCCGAAGATCGGGGAGCTGTTTTTT.

Note on this clonotype: One junction end does not reproduce the germline sequence, and a read error may be involved. The chain employs TRBV6-6 and TRBJ2-2; D is undetermined. CDR3 size: 16 residues. CDR1 and CDR2 from the germline V gene are MNHNY and SVGAGI (reference sequence). The CDR3 nucleotides read TGTGGCAGCAGTCCCGGACCCACTTCGGACACCGGGGAGCTGTTTTTT. The encoded protein is CGSSPGPTSDTGELFF.

Comments on this clonotype: The junction departs from germline at one end; a sequencing error may be responsible. The CDR3 coding sequence is TGTGCCATCAGCATAGGTCAAGGGACCCAGTACTTC. It specifies CAISIGQGTQYF. V usage is TRBV10-3 and J usage is TRBJ2-5; D uncertain. The V gene's germline CDR1 is ENHRY and CDR2 SYGVKD. The CDR3 runs to 12 residues.

Points on this clonotype: The junction departs from the called germline gene at one end, perhaps through a read error. The J gene is TRBJ2-5, the V gene TRBV11-2, with D hard to call. CDR3 length equals 13 residues. Germline V gene data show CDR1 as SGHAT and CDR2 as FQNNGV. The CDR3 DNA follows: TGTGCCAGGAGCTTAGATTTTCTGGAGACCCGGTATTTC. This sequence encodes CARSLDFLETRYF.

Worth noting for this clonotype: One end of the junction fails to match germline, which may point to a read error. The gene calls are TRBV6-6 and TRBJ2-1; TRBD2 matches at 16 bases. The germline gives CDR1 MNHNY, CDR2 SVGAGI (reference sequence). This CDR3 is 18 amino acids long. The CDR3 region is CASSVGLAGGPIYNKQIF. CDR3 coding DNA: TGTGCCAGCAGCGTGGGACTAGCGGGAGGGCCGATTTACAATAAGCAGATCTTC.

This clonotype has a count of ten or more. The V gene is TRBV7-9, the J gene TRBJ2-3; 8 bases fit TRBD2. The length of the CDR3 is 15 residues. Germline V CDR1 and CDR2: SEHNR, FQNEAQ (reference sequence). J gave up 2 bases and V 3 bases, and 4 bases lay outside the gene matches. The CDR3 DNA follows: TGTGCCAGCAGCTTGGGACTAGACTACACAGATACGCAGTATTTT. Translating it yields CASSLGLDYTDTQYF.